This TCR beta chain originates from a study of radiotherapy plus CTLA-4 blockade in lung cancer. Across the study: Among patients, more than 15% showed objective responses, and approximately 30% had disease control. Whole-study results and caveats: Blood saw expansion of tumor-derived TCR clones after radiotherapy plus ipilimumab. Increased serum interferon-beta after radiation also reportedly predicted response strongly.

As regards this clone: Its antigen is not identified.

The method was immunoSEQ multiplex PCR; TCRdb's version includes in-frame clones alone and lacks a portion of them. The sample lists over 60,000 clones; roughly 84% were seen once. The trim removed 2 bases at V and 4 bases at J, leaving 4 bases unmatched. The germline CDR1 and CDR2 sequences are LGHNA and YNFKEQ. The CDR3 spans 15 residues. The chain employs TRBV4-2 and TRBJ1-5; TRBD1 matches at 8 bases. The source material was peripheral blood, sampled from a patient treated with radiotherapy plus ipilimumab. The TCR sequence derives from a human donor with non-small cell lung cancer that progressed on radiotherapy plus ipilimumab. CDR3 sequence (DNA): TGTGCCAGCAGCCAAACTACAGGGGGGAATCAGCCCCAGCATTTT. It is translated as CASSQTTGGNQPQHF.